The rows below give T cell receptor beta chains drawn from one sample of a study of cytomegalovirus exposure and HLA in healthy donors. Assay used: immunoSEQ multiplex PCR; TCRdb lists only in-frame clones, some missing. Of approximately 200,000 clones listed, roughly three quarters were seen once; the top ten hold 1.2%. The sample was PBMCs. The source of these receptors is a woman in her twenties or thirties in good health and CMV-seronegative. Both conserved end residues are part of each CDR3. A D gene is named only where the DNA matches it firmly. Rows may omit the clone size; those that give it use once, few, many or a size class.

CDR3 length	V gene	J gene	D gene	clone size	CDR3 DNA	CDR3 protein
16	TRBV6-7	TRBJ1-1	.	.	TGTGCCAGCAGTTACCGGCCCCCCGAGGGGAACACTGAAGCTTTCTTT	CASSYRPPEGNTEAFF
14	TRBV19	TRBJ2-7	.	.	TGTGCCAGTAGTAAACGACAGGTCTCCTACGAGCAGTACTTC	CASSKRQVSYEQYF
14	TRBV6-5	TRBJ2-3	TRBD1	.	TGTGCCAGCAGTGAAGGACAGGGGGCGGATACGCAGTATTTT	CASSEGQGADTQYF
14	TRBV7-9	TRBJ1-1	.	once	TGTGCCAGCAGCTTGGGTCTGGAGGGCACTGAAGCTTTCTTT	CASSLGLEGTEAFF
13	TRBV25-1	TRBJ1-6	.	few	TGTGCCAGCAGTGATCAGGGTGATTCACCCCTCCACTTT	CASSDQGDSPLHF
15	TRBV6-1	TRBJ2-7	TRBD2	.	TGTGCCAGCAGTGAACGGACGGGACTAGGGTACGAGCAGTACTTC	CASSERTGLGYEQYF
16	TRBV4-2	TRBJ1-5	.	.	TGTGCCAGCAGCCAAGATTACCCTAGCGTTAATCAGCCCCAGCATTTT	CASSQDYPSVNQPQHF
14	TRBV19	TRBJ2-2	.	.	TGTGCCAGTAGTTTTGCGGGGCACACCGGGGAGCTGTTTTTT	CASSFAGHTGELFF
16	TRBV11-2	TRBJ2-4	TRBD2	.	TGTGCCAGCAGCTTTTCTAGCGGGACCCCTAAAAACATTCAGTACTTC	CASSFSSGTPKNIQYF
17	TRBV5-1	TRBJ2-1	TRBD2	.	TGCGCCAGCAGCCCCTGGACTAGCGGGGGATTAAACAATGAGCAGTTCTTC	CASSPWTSGGLNNEQFF
15	TRBV6-5	TRBJ2-7	.	.	TGTGCCAGCAGTTACTCGATGGGCCTTAGTAACGAGCAGTACTTC	CASSYSMGLSNEQYF
16	TRBV5-6	TRBJ2-3	.	.	TGTGCCAGCAGCTCCCTCGGTCAGGCCTTTACAGATACGCAGTATTTT	CASSSLGQAFTDTQYF
14	TRBV6-1	TRBJ1-5	TRBD1	.	TGTGCCAGCACCCGACAGGGTGACAATCAGCCCCAGCATTTT	CASTRQGDNQPQHF
15	TRBV25-1	TRBJ1-4	TRBD1	.	TGTGCCAGCAGTGTCCCGACAGGGCTTAATGAAAAACTGTTTTTT	CASSVPTGLNEKLFF
16	TRBV5-1	TRBJ2-5	TRBD2	.	TGCGCCAGCAGCTGGGGGACTAGCGTCAACCAAGAGACCCAGTACTTC	CASSWGTSVNQETQYF
12	TRBV30	TRBJ2-7	TRBD1	.	TGTGCCACCTACAGGGGCCCCCACGAGCAGTACTTC	CATYRGPHEQYF
12	TRBV6-1	TRBJ1-1	.	.	TGTGCCAGCAGTTTGGGGGGTTTGGAAGCTTTCTTT	CASSLGGLEAFF
14	TRBV6-6	TRBJ1-5	.	few	TGTGCCAGCACTTCCCAGAATAGCAATCAGCCCCAGCATTTT	CASTSQNSNQPQHF
13	TRBV11-3	TRBJ1-1	.	.	TGTGCCAGCAGCTCGGGATTGAACACTGAAGCTTTCTTT	CASSSGLNTEAFF
15	TRBV19	TRBJ1-6	.	.	TGTGCCAGTATCCCCGGCGGCTCCTATAATTCACCCCTCCACTTT	CASIPGGSYNSPLHF
13	TRBV10-3	TRBJ1-5	.	.	TGTGCCATCAGCCCACAGCAGAATCAGCCCCAGCATTTT	CAISPQQNQPQHF
14	TRBV21-1	TRBJ1-2	.	.	TGTGCCAGCAGGCACAGGGGGCCAAACTATGGCTACACCTTC	CASRHRGPNYGYTF
15	TRBV19	TRBJ2-1	TRBD2	.	TGTGCCAGTAGATCCCAGGGACTAGCAGGCAATGAGCAGTTCTTC	CASRSQGLAGNEQFF
14	TRBV2	TRBJ2-7	TRBD1	.	TGTGCCAGCACACCGGGACAGGGCGGGTACGAGCAGTACTTC	CASTPGQGGYEQYF
14	TRBV7-9	TRBJ1-5	TRBD1	.	TGTGCCAGCAGCTCGGACAGGGGCAATCAGCCCCAGCATTTT	CASSSDRGNQPQHF
15	TRBV27	TRBJ1-2	TRBD1	.	TGTGCCAGCAGTCCCCAGGGGGGAAATGGGTATGGCTACACCTTC	CASSPQGGNGYGYTF
14	TRBV6-5	TRBJ1-3	TRBD1	once	TGTGCCAGCAGTCCCCCGACAGGGGGAAACACCATATATTTT	CASSPPTGGNTIYF
16	TRBV15	TRBJ2-1	TRBD2	.	TGTGCCACCAGCAGACCAGCGGGGAGCTCCTACAATGAGCAGTTCTTC	CATSRPAGSSYNEQFF
14	TRBV5-1	TRBJ2-2	TRBD1	.	TGCGCCAGCAGCTTGGACAGGGGGCACGGGGAGCTGTTTTTT	CASSLDRGHGELFF
14	TRBV14	TRBJ2-7	.	.	TGTGCCAGCAGCCAAGTGCCGGAGTCCTACGAGCAGTACTTC	CASSQVPESYEQYF
15	TRBV5-1	TRBJ1-4	.	.	TGCGCCAGCAGCTTTCAACAGGGAGAGGGTGAAAAACTGTTTTTT	CASSFQQGEGEKLFF
14	TRBV5-1	TRBJ1-1	.	.	TGCGCCAGCAGCACACAGGAGATGAACACTGAAGCTTTCTTT	CASSTQEMNTEAFF
15	TRBV5-4	TRBJ2-1	.	.	TGTGCCAGCAGCTCGGCGGCGGACTCCTACAATGAGCAGTTCTTC	CASSSAADSYNEQFF
17	TRBV5-1	TRBJ2-3	TRBD2	.	TGCGCCAGCAGCACCGACCCCGGGACTACAATCCTCAGTACGCAGTATTTT	CASSTDPGTTILSTQYF
13	TRBV19	TRBJ2-7	.	.	TGTGCCAGTAGGGAACAGGGTTGGGACGAGCAGTACTTC	CASREQGWDEQYF
15	TRBV27	TRBJ1-2	TRBD1	.	TGTGCCAGCAGTTCCCTGGACAGGGATCACTATGGCTACACCTTC	CASSSLDRDHYGYTF
16	TRBV30	TRBJ2-3	TRBD2	few	TGTGCCTGGGGAGGTTTGGGACTAGCGGGAGTAGATACGCAGTATTTT	CAWGGLGLAGVDTQYF
15	TRBV19	TRBJ1-1	TRBD1	.	TGTGCCAGTAGTCCCGACAGGGGGCTAGGGACTGAAGCTTTCTTT	CASSPDRGLGTEAFF
18	TRBV30	TRBJ2-7	TRBD1	.	TGTGCCTGGAGTGCGGGGACAGGGGGCTGGTTTGGGTCCTACGAGCAGTACTTC	CAWSAGTGGWFGSYEQYF
14	TRBV29-1	TRBJ2-1	.	.	TGCAGCGTTGATCAGGGATTCTCCTACAATGAGCAGTTCTTC	CSVDQGFSYNEQFF
15	TRBV28	TRBJ1-1	TRBD1	.	TGTGCCAGCAGCCCACTACAGGGGGCGTTTCCTGAAGCTTTCTTT	CASSPLQGAFPEAFF
15	TRBV27	TRBJ1-1	TRBD1	.	TGTGCCAGCAGCCAGACAGGGGCGGGGAACACTGAAGCTTTCTTT	CASSQTGAGNTEAFF
17	TRBV5-1	TRBJ1-4	.	.	TGCGCCAGCAGCTCCATGGGGAGACAGGCAACTAATGAAAAACTGTTTTTT	CASSSMGRQATNEKLFF
15	TRBV7-9	TRBJ2-2	TRBD2	once	TGTGCCAGCAGCTTCCTAGCGGGGGGCACCGGGGAGCTGTTTTTT	CASSFLAGGTGELFF
14	TRBV7-2	TRBJ2-7	TRBD2	.	TGTGCCAGCAGTTTTAGCGGGAGGAGGTACGAGCAGTACTTC	CASSFSGRRYEQYF
13	TRBV6-6	TRBJ2-5	.	.	TGTGCCAGCAGTTATGAGGAGGGGGAGACCCAGTACTTC	CASSYEEGETQYF
14	TRBV25-1	TRBJ1-2	.	few	TGTGCCAGCAGTGAATCTGGCACAGGGAATGGCTACACCTTC	CASSESGTGNGYTF
15	TRBV7-2	TRBJ1-4	.	.	TGTGCCAGCAGCTTAGCGCAAGGAGCTAATGAAAAACTGTTTTTT	CASSLAQGANEKLFF
16	TRBV4-1	TRBJ1-5	TRBD1	.	TGCGCCAGCAGCCAACCCCCGACAGGGGCAAGTCAGCCCCAGCATTTT	CASSQPPTGASQPQHF
13	TRBV7-9	TRBJ1-5	.	.	TGTGCCAGCAGCTTAGCCGGGGATCAGCCCCAGCATTTT	CASSLAGDQPQHF
14	TRBV2	TRBJ1-3	.	once	TGTGCCAGCAGTGAACGGGGTACCAGAAACACCATATATTTT	CASSERGTRNTIYF
15	TRBV7-9	TRBJ1-2	TRBD1	.	TGTGCCAGCAGCCCAGGGCGCAGGGGGTTCTATGGCTACACCTTC	CASSPGRRGFYGYTF
14	TRBV9	TRBJ2-7	TRBD1	.	TGTGCCAGCAGCGTCGGGACAGGGGGCTTTCAGCAGTACTTC	CASSVGTGGFQQYF
13	TRBV5-4	TRBJ1-1	.	.	TGTGCCAGCAGCCTGTCGGGGGGCAGGGGAGCTTTCTTT	CASSLSGGRGAFF
16	TRBV14	TRBJ1-2	.	.	TGTGCCAGCAGCCAAGTGTACGGGGGCGGGAGCTATGGCTACACCTTC	CASSQVYGGGSYGYTF
14	TRBV5-1	TRBJ1-2	.	few	TGCGCCAGCAGCCCCTCGGGGGGGAACTATGGCTACACCTTC	CASSPSGGNYGYTF
15	TRBV5-1	TRBJ1-3	.	.	TGCGCCAGCAGCTTGGTACAGGGACAAGGAAACACCATATATTTT	CASSLVQGQGNTIYF